Following are 20 T cell receptor beta chains from one sample sequenced in a study of OX40 agonist ivuxolimab in advanced cancers. Some clones are missing from TCRdb's copy, which holds only in-frame ones; the method was immunoSEQ multiplex PCR. The sample includes roughly 67,000 clones, more than 75% of them seen just once. The input for sequencing was CD4+ or CD8+ T cells sorted from blood, taken in a trial of the OX40 agonist ivuxolimab. The receptors originated from an adult with an advanced solid tumor such as melanoma, head and neck, liver or kidney cancer.

In DNA, the CDR3 is TGTGCCATCAGTGAGTCGGGGGGGCCCGGGTATGGCTACACCTTC. Amino acid sequence: CAISESGGPGYGYTF. The chain combines TRBV10-3 with TRBJ1-2; perhaps TRBD1 as D (6 bases). The germline V gene encodes CDR1 ENHRY and CDR2 SYGVKD. The CDR3 extends over 15 amino acids. V was shortened by 0 bases and J by 5 bases, with 13 bases between the two germline ends.

This clone was detected once. V gene TRBV7-9 combines with J gene TRBJ1-2; D is ambiguous. The length of the CDR3 is 14 residues. CDR1 is SEHNR and CDR2 is FQNEAQ in the germline V gene (reference sequence). Trimming left V 5 bases short and J 4 bases short, with 14 bases between. The CDR3 DNA reads TGTGCCAGCAGCGCGGCTGGAAAGACCTATGGCTACACCTTC. As protein: CASSAAGKTYGYTF.

The rearrangement uses TRBV5-5 and TRBJ1-3, with D possibly being TRBD1 (6 bases). This CDR3 region has 16 residues. The V end lost 0 bases, the J end lost 7 bases, and 17 bases lay between the germline ends. From germline, CDR1 is SGHKS and CDR2 YYEKEE (reference sequence). The CDR3, as DNA: TGTGCCAGCAGCTTGGTACAGGGTTCCGGCGGCAACACCATATATTTT. Its translation is CASSLVQGSGGNTIYF.

This chain uses TRBV9 with TRBJ1-2, with no clear D. The germline V and J ends were trimmed by 0 bases and 3 bases, with 12 bases remaining between them. CDR3 size: 15 residues. Looked up from germline, CDR1 is SGDLS and CDR2 is YYNGEE. In nucleotides, the CDR3 is TGTGCCAGCAGCGTAGGCGTCGGCGCCGACTATGGCTACACCTTC. This sequence encodes CASSVGVGADYGYTF.

The chain uses TRBV5-1 and TRBJ1-1, with 8 nucleotides matching TRBD1. The length of the CDR3 is 18 residues. Per germline, CDR1 SGHRS and CDR2 YFSETQ. J was trimmed by 0 bases and V by 0 bases; bases with no gene match: 10. CDR3 nucleotides: TGCGCCAGCAGCTTGGCCAGGACAGGGTACAGGATGAACACTGAAGCTTTCTTT. This translates into CASSLARTGYRMNTEAFF.

The chain recombines TRBV11-2 with TRBJ1-2; tentatively, D is TRBD1 (6 bases). V was clipped by 5 bases and J by 4 bases, with 14 bases between them. The germline V gene has CDR1 SGHAT and CDR2 FQNNGV. This CDR3 contains 14 residues. This chain's CDR3 is CASSPIGRGYGYTF. DNA of the CDR3: TGTGCCAGCAGCCCCATCGGCAGGGGCTATGGCTACACCTTC.

The gene calls are TRBV7-2 and TRBJ2-1; 9 bases line up with TRBD2. Germline CDR1 SGHTA, CDR2 FQGNSA. J was trimmed by 4 bases and V by 5 bases; bases with no gene match: 12. The CDR3 runs 17 residues. The CDR3 DNA reads as TGTGCCAGCAGCCCCCGGGGGGGCAGCGGGGGGTACAATGAGCAGTTCTTC. Its protein is CASSPRGGSGGYNEQFF.

The rearrangement links TRBV5-1 to TRBJ2-7; D gene uncertain. Looked up from germline, CDR1 is SGHRS and CDR2 is YFSETQ. This CDR3 region has 13 residues. V lost 0 bases to trimming and J lost 6 bases, with 10 bases between them. The CDR3 DNA reads TGCGCCAGCAGCTTGGCTCGGGTCGGCGAGCAGTACTTC. It specifies CASSLARVGEQYF.

This chain connects TRBV30 to TRBJ1-2; 8 nucleotides match TRBD1. The J segment lost 4 bases and the V segment lost 8 bases, leaving 3 bases of the junction unmatched. There are 11 residues in the CDR3. CDR1 and CDR2 from the germline V gene are GTSNPN and SVGIG (reference sequence). The CDR3 DNA sequence: TGTGCCGGAGGACAGGGCTATGGCTACACCTTC. This encodes CAGGQGYGYTF.

The CDR3 here is CASYRGAYEQYF. The DNA of the CDR3 is TGTGCCAGCTACAGGGGTGCCTACGAGCAGTACTTC. The rearrangement uses TRBV27 and TRBJ2-7; 7 bases match TRBD1. This CDR3 has 12 residues. Looked up from germline, CDR1 is MNHEY and CDR2 is SMNVEV (reference sequence). Trimming cost V 8 bases and J 2 bases; bases outside gene matches: 3.

This chain uses TRBV7-3 with TRBJ2-6; 10 positions agree with TRBD1. This CDR3 contains 16 residues. Germline V lookup: CDR1 SGHTA, CDR2 FQGTGA. V lost 5 bases and J lost 2; bases outside the gene matches: 3. CDR3 sequence (DNA): TGTGCCAGCAGCCTGACAGGGGGCGCTGGGGCCAACGTCCTGACTTTC. It translates to CASSLTGGAGANVLTF.

The V call is TRBV7-9, the J call TRBJ1-6; 7 bases are shared with TRBD1. After removal of 3 bases from V and 7 bases from J, the junction contained 9 bases not matched to a gene. Germline CDR1 and CDR2: SEHNR and FQNEAQ (reference sequence). The CDR3 extends over 16 amino acids. CDR3 sequence (DNA): TGTGCCAGCAGCTTCCCTCCCGGGACAGACAATTCACCCCTCCACTTT. The encoded protein is CASSFPPGTDNSPLHF.

This chain joins TRBV5-1 and TRBJ2-5, with a tentative D call TRBD2 (5 bases). Germline assignment: CDR1 SGHRS and CDR2 YFSETQ. Trimming pared 3 bases from V and 4 bases from J, leaving 13 bases between. This CDR3 contains 14 residues. Here the CDR3 reads CASSYRPGSETQYF. CDR3 coding DNA: TGCGCCAGCAGCTACCGACCGGGATCAGAGACCCAGTACTTC.

This sequence joins TRBV5-8 and TRBJ2-1; no definite D call. V was clipped by 2 bases and J by 9 bases, with 15 bases between them. Germline V gene sequence: CDR1 SGHTS, CDR2 YDEGEE. The CDR3 contains 14 residues. The CDR3 coding sequence is TGTGCCAGCAGCTTACGACGGGTGCTGGGTGAGCAGTTCTTC. Amino acids: CASSLRRVLGEQFF.

This rearrangement joins TRBV11-2 to TRBJ2-7, with 9 nucleotides matching TRBD1. J lost 2 bases, V lost 5 bases, and 4 bases had no gene match. The CDR3 has 14 amino acids. Germline V lookup: CDR1 SGHAT, CDR2 FQNNGV. CDR3 protein: CASSLTGGPYEQYF. CDR3 bases: TGTGCCAGCAGCCTCACAGGGGGCCCCTACGAGCAGTACTTC.

The V and J genes are TRBV5-4 and TRBJ2-4; D might be TRBD2 (6 bases). Deletions cut 0 bases from V and 4 bases from J, with 11 bases between. This CDR3 comprises 15 residues. Germline V gene lookup returns CDR1 SGHNT and CDR2 YYREEE (reference sequence). CDR3 sequence (DNA): TGTGCCAGCAGCTTGGGGGGGGAGATTAAAAACATTCAGTACTTC. Translating gives CASSLGGEIKNIQYF.

V and J are TRBV9 and TRBJ2-3, with unresolved D. Trimming pared 3 bases from V and 2 bases from J, leaving 7 bases between. The CDR3 loop spans 13 amino acids. Germline V gives CDR1 SGDLS, CDR2 YYNGEE. DNA of the CDR3: TGTGCCAGCAGCGCCCGTATCACAGATACGCAGTATTTT. Amino acids: CASSARITDTQYF.

This rearrangement joins TRBV19 to TRBJ1-6, with D uncertain. Germline values: CDR1 LNHDA, CDR2 SQIVND (reference sequence). The CDR3 spans 13 residues. Trimming removed 7 bases from V and 9 bases from J, with 13 bases in between. In DNA, the CDR3 is TGTGCCAGTAAAGAAGGGATGCCTTCACCCCTCCACTTT. Amino acid sequence: CASKEGMPSPLHF.

J is TRBJ2-7 and V is TRBV15; 9 bases map to TRBD1. The V segment lost 6 bases and the J segment 2 bases; nucleotides outside the gene matches: 8. The CDR3 has 15 amino acids. Germline-derived CDR1 and CDR2 are LNHNV and YYDKDF (reference sequence). The CDR3 loop is CATRRQGDATYEQYF. CDR3 nucleotide sequence: TGTGCCACCAGAAGACAGGGGGACGCGACCTACGAGCAGTACTTC.

CDR3 DNA: TGTGCCAGCAGCTCCGGACTAAACAGGGTTAAGGAGACCCAGTACTTC. It yields the protein CASSSGLNRVKETQYF. The chain combines TRBV5-8 with TRBJ2-5; D is possibly TRBD1 or TRBD2 (6 bases each). Trimming stripped 3 bases from V and 5 bases from J, with 20 bases between. The length of the CDR3 is 16 residues. CDR1 SGHTS and CDR2 YDEGEE come from the germline V gene.